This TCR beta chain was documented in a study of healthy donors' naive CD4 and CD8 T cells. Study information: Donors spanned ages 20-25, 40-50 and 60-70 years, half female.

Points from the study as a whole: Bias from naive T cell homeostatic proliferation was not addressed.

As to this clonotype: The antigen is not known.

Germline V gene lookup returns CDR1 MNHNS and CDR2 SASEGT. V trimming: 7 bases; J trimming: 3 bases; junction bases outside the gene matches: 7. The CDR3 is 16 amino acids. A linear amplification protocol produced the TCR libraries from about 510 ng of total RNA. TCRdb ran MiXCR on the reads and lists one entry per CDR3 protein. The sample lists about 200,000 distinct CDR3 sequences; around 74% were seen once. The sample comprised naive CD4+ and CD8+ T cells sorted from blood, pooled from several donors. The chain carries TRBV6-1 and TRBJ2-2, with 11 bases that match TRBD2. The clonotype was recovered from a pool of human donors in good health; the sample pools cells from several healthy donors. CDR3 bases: TGTGCCAGCAATAGCGGGAGGGCCCAGGACACCGGGGAGCTGTTTTTT. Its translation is CASNSGRAQDTGELFF.